This T cell receptor (beta chain) was recorded in a study of blood T cell repertoires in COVID-19. In the study overall: The origin of the acute and convalescent COVID-19 samples was the United States, Italy and Spain. PBMCs, B-cell-depleted T cells, or T cells were the source of the cDNA or gDNA that made up the material.

As handled by the study authors: Amplification of reference gene primers was used by the study to estimate nucleated cell counts. Sequencing used immunoSEQ multiplex PCR; TCRdb keeps in-frame clones, though not all of them. The D gene and trimming were derived from the DNA, and the V and J assignments and clone size from that table. The table shows about 210,000 clones, with 88% occurring only once. This clone was seen a handful of times. Sequenced: peripheral blood. The receptor was isolated from a man aged 18 to 29 with active or convalescent COVID-19.

In DNA form, the CDR3 reads TGTGCCAGCAGGGCCCCTAATACAGGGGGTGAAGCTTTCTTT. The encoded protein is CASRAPNTGGEAFF. The V gene is TRBV5-4, the J gene TRBJ1-1, with 8 bases identical to TRBD1. Losses at the gene ends were 5 bases for V and 7 bases for J; bases not matched to a gene: 10. The CDR3 sequence is 14 residues long. Germline V gene sequence: CDR1 SGHNT, CDR2 YYREEE (reference sequence). Based on the CDR3 plus reference TRBV5-4 and TRBJ1-1, the full variable domain is ETGVTQSPTHLIKTRGQQVTLRCSSQSGHNTVSWYQQALGQGPQFIFQYYREEENGRGNFPPRFSGLQFPNYSSELNVNALELDDSALYLCASRAPNTGGEAFFGQGTRLTVV.